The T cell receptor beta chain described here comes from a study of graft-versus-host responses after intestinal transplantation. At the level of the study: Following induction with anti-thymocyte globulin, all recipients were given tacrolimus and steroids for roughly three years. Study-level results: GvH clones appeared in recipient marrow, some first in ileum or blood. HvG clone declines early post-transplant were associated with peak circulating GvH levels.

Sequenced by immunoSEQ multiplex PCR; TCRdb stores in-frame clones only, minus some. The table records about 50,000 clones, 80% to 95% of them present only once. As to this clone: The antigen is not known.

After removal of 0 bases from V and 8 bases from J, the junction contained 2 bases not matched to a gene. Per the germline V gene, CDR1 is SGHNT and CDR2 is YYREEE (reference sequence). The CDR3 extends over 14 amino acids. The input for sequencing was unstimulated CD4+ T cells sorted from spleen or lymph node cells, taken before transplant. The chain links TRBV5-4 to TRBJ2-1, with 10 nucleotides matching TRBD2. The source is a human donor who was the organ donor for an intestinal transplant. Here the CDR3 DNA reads TGTGCCAGCAGCTTGGCCGGGACTAGCGATGAGCAGTTCTTC. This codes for CASSLAGTSDEQFF.